The 2 T cell receptor beta chains given below trace back to one sample, sequenced in a study of shared clonotypes between healthy human individuals. Produced via immunoSEQ multiplex PCR; TCRdb's table is partial and in-frame only. In the table there are fewer than 500,000 clones, 60% to 80% of which are singletons. Sequencing was carried out using PBMCs. These receptors all stem from a woman aged 35 to 49 in good health. Some clones in this sample may be carry-over from other donors' samples.

A single count supports this clone. Other nucleotide sequences in the sample specify the same CDR3. Here the CDR3 DNA reads TGTGCCAGCAGCCCGGGGGCAACTAATGAAAAACTGTTTTTT. Its translation: CASSPGATNEKLFF. V usage is TRBV7-9 and J usage is TRBJ1-4; D might be TRBD1 (5 bases). Germline V lookup: CDR1 SEHNR, CDR2 FQNEAQ (reference sequence). Trimming took off 5 bases at V and 0 bases at J, with 7 bases between the two ends. This CDR3 contains 14 residues. The whole variable domain, remainder taken from reference TRBV7-9 and TRBJ1-4, is DTGVSQNPRHKITKRGQNVTFRCDPISEHNRLYWYRQTLGQGPEFLTYFQNEAQLEKSRLLSDRFSAERPKGSFSTLEIQRTEQGDSAMYLCASSPGATNEKLFFGSGTQLSVL.

In its sample, this clone was seen once. V and J are TRBV7-2 and TRBJ2-3, with D possibly being TRBD1 (8 bases). The V gene's germline CDR1 is SGHTA and CDR2 FQGNSA. The CDR3 has 19 amino acids. Trimming stripped 6 bases from V and 3 bases from J, with 28 bases between. CDR3 bases: TGTGCCAGCAGTTCCCCAGGACAGGGTGGGAGGGCTGTTACAGATACGCAGTATTTT. Protein product: CASSSPGQGGRAVTDTQYF.